One and the same sample provided the 18 T cell receptor beta chains below, sequenced in a study of control samples from healthy donors and cancer patients. Libraries were prepared by immunoSEQ multiplex PCR; TCRdb keeps only in-frame clonotypes and omits some of them. The table for this sample gives about 210,000 clones. Sequencing was performed on blood. The receptors were gathered from a woman aged 25 to 39 in good health.

The genes are TRBV29-1 and TRBJ1-4, with a weak D call TRBD1 (6 bases). In germline, CDR1 is SQVTM, CDR2 ANQGSEA. The CDR3 consists of 15 residues. With 6 bases removed from V and 4 bases from J, the gap between germline ends came to 18 bases. In DNA, the CDR3 is TGCAGCGTCGCCCTTTTGGGGGCTGGTAATGAAAAACTGTTTTTT. Translated: CSVALLGAGNEKLFF.

This rearrangement joins TRBV28 to TRBJ2-1; 13 bases line up with TRBD2. Germline assignment: CDR1 MDHEN and CDR2 SYDVKM. V lost 5 bases to trimming and J lost 7 bases; unmatched junction nucleotides: 8. This CDR3 is built from 16 residues. CDR3 region: CASSRTSGGFWNEQFF. The CDR3 DNA is TGTGCCAGCAGTCGGACTAGCGGGGGTTTTTGGAATGAGCAGTTCTTC.

This sequence joins TRBV12-3 or TRBV12-4 and TRBJ1-2; 7 bases line up with TRBD1. Trimming at V came to 6 bases and at J to 6 bases, leaving 4 bases not matched to a gene. The length of the CDR3 is 12 residues. The DNA of the CDR3 is TGTGCCAGCAGCCTAGGGACAGATGGCTACACCTTC. Amino acids: CASSLGTDGYTF.

This chain uses TRBV19 with TRBJ1-2; 9 positions match TRBD1. The CDR3 loop spans 15 amino acids. CDR1 LNHDA and CDR2 SQIVND come from the germline V gene (reference sequence). V trimming: 4 bases; J trimming: 4 bases; junction bases outside the gene matches: 7. The CDR3: CASSNPGQGSYGYTF. The DNA of the CDR3 is TGTGCCAGTAGTAACCCGGGACAGGGTTCCTATGGCTACACCTTC.

The chain links TRBV6-9 to TRBJ2-7, with D maybe TRBD1 (5 bases). There are 15 residues in the CDR3. Trimming pared 2 bases from V and 3 bases from J, leaving 14 bases between. The germline V gene encodes CDR1 MNHGY and CDR2 SVAAGI. CDR3 nucleotide sequence: TGTGCCAGCAGTTATAGGGGCAAACAGTACTACGAGCAGTACTTC. It yields the protein CASSYRGKQYYEQYF.

The rearrangement uses TRBV5-1 and TRBJ2-5; D gene ambiguous. This CDR3 has 11 amino acids. V was cut by 4 bases and J by 5 bases, with 6 bases left in between. Germline-derived CDR1 and CDR2 are SGHRS and YFSETQ. The CDR3 reads CASSIGETQYF. The CDR3 bases are TGCGCCAGCAGCATAGGTGAGACCCAGTACTTC.

The V and J genes are TRBV18 and TRBJ2-4; TRBD2 matches 14 bases. CDR3 length equals 19 residues. Germline V gene lookup returns CDR1 KGHSH and CDR2 LQKENI. With 2 bases clipped from V and 0 bases from J, the junction kept 6 bases outside the gene matches. CDR3 amino acids: CASSPIGTSGGGAKNIQYF. CDR3 nucleotides: TGTGCCAGCTCACCAATCGGGACTAGCGGGGGAGGAGCCAAAAACATTCAGTACTTC. The full variable domain, its missing parts supplied by reference TRBV18 and TRBJ2-4, is NAGVMQNPRHLVRRRGQEARLRCSPMKGHSHVYWYRQLPEEGLKFMVYLQKENIIDESGMPKERFSAEFPKEGPSILRIQQVVRGDSAAYFCASSPIGTSGGGAKNIQYFGAGTRLSVL.

For this clone: One end of the junction does not line up with germline, which may come from a read error. The chain has TRBV28 and TRBJ2-7; 10 bases match TRBD1. CDR1 and CDR2 from the germline V gene are MDHEN and SYDVKM. This CDR3 is built from 15 residues. CDR3 in amino acids: CARSLTGGAGYEQYF. The CDR3 DNA is TGTGCCAGGAGTTTGACAGGGGGCGCCGGATACGAGCAGTACTTC. Supplemented by reference TRBV28 and TRBJ2-7, the full variable domain reads DVKVTQSSRYLVKRTGEKVFLECVQDMDHENMFWYRQDPGLGLRLIYFSYDVKMKEKGDIPEGYSVSREKKERFSLILESASTNQTSMYLCARSLTGGAGYEQYFGPGTRLTVT.

The gene calls are TRBV30 and TRBJ1-1, with D possibly TRBD1 on 6 matching bases. Germline V CDR1 and CDR2: GTSNPN, SVGIG (reference sequence). The CDR3 length is 13 residues. Trimming took off 2 bases at V and 1 base at J, with 8 bases between the two ends. The CDR3: CAWSRQENTEAFF. As DNA, the CDR3 is TGTGCCTGGAGTAGACAGGAGAACACTGAAGCTTTCTTT.

The V gene is TRBV28, the J gene TRBJ1-2, with TRBD1 as a possible D gene (6 bases). The length of the CDR3 is 12 residues. From germline, CDR1 is MDHEN and CDR2 SYDVKM. The V end lost 3 bases, the J end lost 8 bases, and 10 bases lay between the germline ends. CDR3 protein: CASSFPGGGYTF. Written as DNA, the CDR3 is TGTGCCAGCAGTTTCCCCGGGGGCGGCTACACCTTC.

This rearrangement joins TRBV4-1 to TRBJ2-2, with 10 bases fitting TRBD2. The CDR3 covers 18 residues. V dropped 1 base and J dropped 3; count of bases not matched to a gene: 8. Germline V gene data show CDR1 as MGHRA and CDR2 as YSYEKL. This chain's CDR3 is CASSQGVALAGHTGELFF. CDR3 bases: TGCGCCAGCAGCCAAGGAGTTGCACTAGCGGGGCACACCGGGGAGCTGTTTTTT.

The chain combines TRBV4-1 with TRBJ1-1; D ambiguous. V was clipped by 4 bases and J by 1 base, with 22 bases between them. CDR1 and CDR2 from the germline V gene are MGHRA and YSYEKL. The CDR3 is made up of 18 amino acids. CDR3 sequence: CASSRRNHRPSQNTEAFF. CDR3 DNA: TGCGCCAGCAGCCGCCGAAACCACCGCCCTAGTCAGAACACTGAAGCTTTCTTT.

The V gene is TRBV19, the J gene TRBJ2-5; 7 bases are shared with TRBD1. This CDR3 is built from 15 residues. CDR1 is LNHDA, CDR2 SQIVND, per germline (reference sequence). V lost 3 bases and J lost 0; bases outside the gene matches: 4. The CDR3 loop is CASSIGQANQETQYF. The CDR3 region has the DNA TGTGCCAGTAGTATTGGACAGGCGAACCAAGAGACCCAGTACTTC.

The V and J genes are TRBV3-1 (or the pseudogene TRBV3-2) and TRBJ2-7; 7 positions agree with TRBD1. Germline V gene data show CDR1 as LGHDT and CDR2 as YNNKEL (reference sequence). V lost 4 bases and J lost 8; bases outside the gene matches: 11. CDR3 size: 14 residues. Here the CDR3 reads CASSPTGQANQQYF. CDR3 in DNA: TGTGCCAGCAGCCCCACAGGACAGGCCAACCAGCAGTACTTC.

The chain recombines TRBV15 with TRBJ1-1; D remains ambiguous. This CDR3 spans 13 amino acids. Germline V CDR1 and CDR2: LNHNV, YYDKDF (reference sequence). V was cut by 9 bases and J by 3 bases, with 14 bases left in between. The CDR3 reads CATGRNMDTEAFF. In DNA form, the CDR3 reads TGTGCCACTGGACGGAACATGGACACTGAAGCTTTCTTT.

CDR3 residues: CASSPGTTDTQYF. The DNA for the CDR3 is TGTGCCAGCAGCCCGGGAACCACAGATACGCAGTATTTT. The rearrangement joins TRBV7-2 to TRBJ2-3; the D gene is possibly TRBD2 (5 bases). Trimming took 5 bases from V and 2 from J, leaving 8 bases between them. The CDR3 covers 13 residues. Germline V lookup: CDR1 SGHTA, CDR2 FQGNSA.

This sequence joins TRBV5-4 and TRBJ1-5, with no clear D. This CDR3 is built from 14 residues. The germline CDR1 and CDR2 sequences are SGHNT and YYREEE (reference sequence). Trimming took off 4 bases at V and 0 bases at J, with 8 bases between the two ends. The CDR3 reads CASSRKFSNQPQHF. CDR3 DNA sequence: TGTGCCAGCAGCCGGAAATTTAGCAATCAGCCCCAGCATTTT.

V and J are TRBV5-1 and TRBJ1-2, with 8 bases fitting TRBD1. CDR3 length equals 16 residues. Germline V gives CDR1 SGHRS, CDR2 YFSETQ. With 0 bases clipped from V and 5 bases from J, the junction kept 9 bases outside the gene matches. CDR3 sequence: CASSLAFGTGGYGYTF. The CDR3 DNA is TGCGCCAGCAGCTTGGCCTTCGGGACAGGAGGGTATGGCTACACCTTC.